The next 12 T cell receptor beta chains were all read from a single sample in a study of CDR3 diversity in severe acne. TCRdb analysed the PCR reads with MiXCR anew, one entry per CDR3 protein. The sample shows around 83,000 distinct CDR3 sequences, under 55% of them seen only once. Material for sequencing was blood. Receptor source: a male donor with severe acne vulgaris.

This clonotype appeared many times. The V call is TRBV20-1, the J call TRBJ1-3; a possible D gene is TRBD1 (6 bases). The germline CDR1 and CDR2 sequences are DFQATT and SNEGSKA (reference sequence). The CDR3 runs to 15 residues. Trimming took off 0 bases at V and 4 bases at J, with 13 bases between the two ends. DNA for the CDR3: TGCAGTGCTAGAGATCAGTGGGGGCTGGGAAACACCATATATTTT. This gives the protein CSARDQWGLGNTIYF.

The chain joins TRBV20-1 to TRBJ2-7; 7 nucleotides line up with TRBD2. Germline assignment: CDR1 DFQATT and CDR2 SNEGSKA (reference sequence). The junction had 0 bases not matched to a gene; V was cut back by 1 base and J by 6 bases. The CDR3 has 11 amino acids. For the CDR3, the DNA is TGCAGTGCTAGAGGGACTAGCGAGCAGTACTTC. Its translation is CSARGTSEQYF.

This clonotype was counted at least ten times. The chain has TRBV25-1 and TRBJ1-2; 9 bases line up with TRBD1. This CDR3 has 18 amino acids. Germline trimming cut 5 bases from V and 6 bases from J; bases unmatched to any gene: 19. Germline V CDR1 and CDR2: MGHDK, SYGVNS. The CDR3 loop reads CASSPSGGQGNGPDGYTF. As DNA, the CDR3 is TGTGCCAGCAGTCCCTCGGGAGGACAGGGGAACGGTCCTGATGGCTACACCTTC.

V gene TRBV4-3 combines with J gene TRBJ1-4; D might be TRBD1 (6 bases). Trimming removed 0 bases from V and 10 bases from J, with 18 bases in between. CDR1 and CDR2 from the germline V gene are LGHNA and YSLEER. The length of the CDR3 is 16 residues. The CDR3 DNA reads TGCGCCAGCAGCCAAGATACCCTAGGGGGGGCCGGAAAACTGTTTTTT. Translation gives CASSQDTLGGAGKLFF.

The chain couples TRBV7-2 to TRBJ1-1; D gene ambiguous. V dropped 5 bases and J dropped 0 bases, with 7 bases sitting between them. The CDR3 sequence is 13 residues long. Looked up from germline, CDR1 is SGHTA and CDR2 is FQGNSA. CDR3 DNA: TGTGCCAGCAGCCCAAGGTTGAACACTGAAGCTTTCTTT. It encodes CASSPRLNTEAFF.

At least ten counts were recorded for this clonotype. The gene calls are TRBV15 and TRBJ2-1, with D possibly being TRBD2 (5 bases). CDR3 size: 15 residues. Germline CDR1 and CDR2: LNHNV and YYDKDF (reference sequence). Trimming stripped 1 base from V and 1 base from J, with 8 bases between. The CDR3 spells CATSRGEISYNEQFF. For the CDR3, the DNA is TGTGCCACCAGCAGAGGGGAGATTTCCTACAATGAGCAGTTCTTC.

The genes are TRBV15 and TRBJ2-2; maybe TRBD1 (5 bases). The CDR3 sequence is 13 residues long. V was pared by 8 bases and J by 4 bases, with 11 bases between. Germline V gene data show CDR1 as LNHNV and CDR2 as YYDKDF (reference sequence). CDR3 sequence reads: CATEDRITGELFF. The CDR3 DNA reads as TGTGCCACCGAAGACAGAATCACCGGGGAGCTGTTTTTT.

For this clonotype: Likely a read error: the CDR3 ends without its conserved phenylalanine or tryptophan. V and J are TRBV6-5 and TRBJ2-1, with 11 bases aligning to TRBD2. J was trimmed by 5 bases and V by 5 bases; bases with no gene match: 5. CDR3 length: 15 residues. Germline lookup yields CDR1 MNHEY and CDR2 SVGAGI. CDR3: CASSEGTSGDNEQFL. The CDR3 DNA reads as TGTGCCAGCAGTGAGGGGACTAGCGGTGACAATGAGCAGTTCCTC.

The chain links TRBV19 to TRBJ2-5; no clear D. V was trimmed by 0 bases and J by 2 bases, leaving 4 bases between them. The CDR3 has 13 amino acids. The germline gives CDR1 LNHDA, CDR2 SQIVND (reference sequence). The CDR3 loop is CASSIDRQETQYF. The CDR3 nucleotides read TGTGCCAGTAGTATAGACAGGCAAGAGACCCAGTACTTC. The full variable domain, with the rest looked up from reference TRBV19 and TRBJ2-5, is DGGITQSPKYLFRKEGQNVTLSCEQNLNHDAMYWYRQDPGQGLRLIYYSQIVNDFQKGDIAEGYSVSREKKESFPLTVTSAQKNPTAFYLCASSIDRQETQYFGPGTRLLVL.

V usage is TRBV28 and J usage is TRBJ1-2, with no clear D. CDR3 length equals 16 residues. Trimming stripped 3 bases from V and 7 bases from J, with 21 bases between. In germline, CDR1 is MDHEN, CDR2 SYDVKM. This chain's CDR3 is CASSFHVSGSEVGYTF. CDR3 DNA: TGTGCCAGCAGTTTCCACGTGTCGGGCAGTGAGGTTGGCTACACCTTC.

The V and J genes are TRBV25-1 and TRBJ1-4; 7 bases map to TRBD1. In germline, CDR1 is MGHDK, CDR2 SYGVNS. Trimming removed 5 bases from V and 5 bases from J; junction bases left unmatched: 11. This CDR3 region has 16 residues. Written as DNA, the CDR3 is TGTGCCAGCAGTTTCTCCAGGGGGAACCCGAATGAAAAACTGTTTTTT. This encodes CASSFSRGNPNEKLFF.

This clonotype was recorded many times. The rearrangement links TRBV29-1 to TRBJ1-3; D is undetermined. The CDR3 runs to 13 residues. The V gene's germline CDR1 is SQVTM and CDR2 ANQGSEA. Trimming stripped 7 bases from V and 0 bases from J, with 10 bases between. The CDR3 region is CSATAFSGNTIYF. CDR3 DNA sequence: TGCAGCGCAACAGCATTCTCTGGAAACACCATATATTTT.